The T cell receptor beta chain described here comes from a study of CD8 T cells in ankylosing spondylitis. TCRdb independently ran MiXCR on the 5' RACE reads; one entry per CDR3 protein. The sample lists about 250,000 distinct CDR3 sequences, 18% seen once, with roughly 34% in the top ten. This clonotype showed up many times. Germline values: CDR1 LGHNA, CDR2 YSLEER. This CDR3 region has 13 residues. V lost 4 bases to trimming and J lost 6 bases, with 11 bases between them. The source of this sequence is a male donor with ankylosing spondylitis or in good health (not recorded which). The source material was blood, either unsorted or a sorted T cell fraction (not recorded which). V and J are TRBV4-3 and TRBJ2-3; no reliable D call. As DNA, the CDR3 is TGCGCCAGCAGCCTAGAGATGCGGGATACGCAGTATTTT. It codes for CASSLEMRDTQYF.